Presented here are 23 T cell receptor beta chains from one specimen sequenced in a study of identical twins. Using its own MiXCR run on the 5' RACE reads, TCRdb lists one record per CDR3 protein. The data contain 400,000 to 550,000 distinct CDR3 sequences, roughly an eighth of them seen just once; the ten biggest clones take up approximately 0.9%. The sample was also reused in another study, on yellow fever vaccine responses in identical twins.

The sample was CD4+ T cells sorted from blood. The source of these receptors is a woman aged 18-29 years in good health.

Notes on this clonotype: One end of the junction does not line up with germline, which may come from a read error. Here the CDR3 reads CSAKRDRAPSPVF. The CDR3 nucleotides are TGCAGTGCTAAGCGGGACAGGGCACCCTCTCCCGTTTTT. The V and J genes are TRBV20-1 and TRBJ1-4, with 9 bases fitting TRBD1. In germline, CDR1 is DFQATT, CDR2 SNEGSKA (reference sequence). This CDR3 has 13 residues.

The V gene is TRBV28, the J gene TRBJ1-1; no firm D call. In germline, CDR1 is MDHEN, CDR2 SYDVKM. The CDR3 spans 16 residues. The ends were cut back, 2 bases at V and 0 bases at J, with 13 bases in the middle. CDR3 loop: CASSLAAGTLNTEAFF. DNA for the CDR3: TGTGCCAGCAGTTTAGCGGCAGGTACCCTGAACACTGAAGCTTTCTTT.

This clonotype occurred a few times. This chain uses TRBV4-1 with TRBJ2-6; D not resolved. The V gene lost 1 base and the J gene lost 0 bases, with 13 bases spanning the gap. The germline CDR1 and CDR2 sequences are MGHRA and YSYEKL. The CDR3 is 18 residues long. CDR3 in DNA: TGCGCCAGCAGCCAAGTGACACTCCTAAGCTCTGGGGCCAACGTCCTGACTTTC. This encodes CASSQVTLLSSGANVLTF.

The V gene is TRBV2, the J gene TRBJ2-1; 16 nucleotides agree with TRBD2. This CDR3 is built from 16 residues. The junction had 7 bases not matched to a gene; V was cut back by 6 bases and J by 8 bases. Looked up from germline, CDR1 is SNHLY and CDR2 is FYNNEI. The CDR3 sequence: CASRAMGLAGGYEQFF. CDR3 in DNA: TGTGCCAGCAGGGCTATGGGACTAGCGGGAGGGTATGAGCAGTTCTTC.

This chain uses TRBV5-1 with TRBJ2-2; 7 nucleotides agree with TRBD2. Germline trimming cut 0 bases from V and 6 bases from J; bases unmatched to any gene: 11. CDR3 size: 17 residues. The germline gives CDR1 SGHRS, CDR2 YFSETQ. CDR3 DNA sequence: TGCGCCAGCAGCTTGGAGATGGTGGGACTACGGTCCGGGGAGCTGTTTTTT. Amino acid sequence: CASSLEMVGLRSGELFF.

This clonotype came up a few times. The chain uses TRBV7-2 and TRBJ2-1, with 9 bases matching TRBD1. Germline CDR1 and CDR2: SGHTA and FQGNSA. With V trimmed by 5 bases and J by 8 bases, 10 bases remained unmatched. The CDR3 loop spans 15 amino acids. The CDR3 protein is CASSEGTGWTYEQFF. CDR3 DNA: TGTGCCAGCAGCGAAGGGACAGGGTGGACCTATGAGCAGTTCTTC.

The rearrangement links TRBV29-1 to TRBJ1-4; the D gene is possibly TRBD1 (5 bases). This CDR3 has 13 residues. Trimming shortened V by 8 bases and J by 0 bases, and 10 bases separated the two germline ends. Looked up from germline, CDR1 is SQVTM and CDR2 is ANQGSEA. CDR3 protein: CSCTQATNEKLFF. CDR3 nucleotide sequence: TGCAGCTGCACACAGGCAACTAATGAAAAACTGTTTTTT.

This clonotype was observed a few times. J is TRBJ1-1 and V is TRBV3-1; the D gene is possibly TRBD1 (6 bases). Germline lookup yields CDR1 LGHDT and CDR2 YNNKEL (reference sequence). The CDR3 loop spans 17 amino acids. V was clipped by 1 base and J by 4 bases, with 19 bases between them. CDR3 bases: TGTGCCAGCAGCCAAGGAGGCTGGGGGCGCGGGAGCACTGAAGCTTTCTTT. Residues: CASSQGGWGRGSTEAFF.

This clonotype has just a few counts. The V gene is TRBV3-1, the J gene TRBJ2-7; 10 positions match TRBD1. In germline, CDR1 is LGHDT, CDR2 YNNKEL (reference sequence). The CDR3 totals 15 residues. The trim removed 4 bases at V and 6 bases at J, leaving 9 bases unmatched. This CDR3 reads CASSPRDRGVLEQYF. The DNA for the CDR3 is TGTGCCAGCAGCCCCCGGGACAGGGGTGTGCTCGAGCAGTACTTC.

About this clonotype itself: Being one base from a much bigger clone, this may be a read error. The chain has TRBV12-3 or TRBV12-4 and TRBJ2-1, with D perhaps matching TRBD1 (6 bases). The CDR3 loop spans 11 amino acids. The CDR3 region has the DNA TGTGCCAACAGTTTAGGGGGTGAGCAGTTCTTC. Amino acids: CANSLGGEQFF.

Concerning this clonotype itself: A much larger clone lies one base from this, so it may be a read error. The rearrangement uses TRBV12-3 or TRBV12-4 and TRBJ2-2, with TRBD1 as a possible D gene (8 bases). The CDR3 runs to 15 residues. Here the CDR3 reads CVSRPNRGGTGELFF. CDR3 in DNA: TGTGTCAGCAGACCCAACAGGGGGGGCACCGGGGAGCTGTTTTTT.

This clonotype has just a few counts. The chain recombines TRBV14 with TRBJ2-7; D ambiguous. V shed 0 bases and J shed 6 bases, with 9 bases lying between them. The germline V gene encodes CDR1 SGHDN and CDR2 FVKESK. CDR3 length: 13 amino acids. CDR3 bases: TGTGCCAGCAGCCAAGAAGCTATCTCCGAGCAGTACTTC. Amino acid sequence: CASSQEAISEQYF.

J is TRBJ1-1 and V is TRBV18; D uncertain. V lost 3 bases and J 3 bases, leaving 14 bases between the germline ends. CDR1 is KGHSH and CDR2 is LQKENI in the germline V gene. The length of the CDR3 is 15 residues. CDR3 region: CASSPPDGGHTEAFF. DNA for the CDR3: TGTGCCAGCTCACCGCCGGACGGCGGGCACACTGAAGCTTTCTTT.

This clonotype was seen a handful of times. V usage is TRBV24-1 and J usage is TRBJ2-5; possibly TRBD1 for D (5 bases). Trimming removed 2 bases at V and 4 bases at J, with 13 bases between. Per the germline V gene, CDR1 is KGHDR and CDR2 is SFDVKD. This CDR3 has 15 amino acids. CDR3 residues: CATSDYQGLRETQYF. CDR3 bases: TGTGCCACCAGTGATTACCAGGGATTAAGAGAGACCCAGTACTTC.

This clonotype was counted between two and nine times. The chain joins TRBV7-9 to TRBJ2-2; 10 bases fit TRBD1. With 6 bases clipped from V and 2 bases from J, the junction kept 9 bases outside the gene matches. The CDR3 covers 17 residues. The germline CDR1 and CDR2 sequences are SEHNR and FQNEAQ (reference sequence). CDR3 nucleotides: TGTGCCAGCAGGCCACAGGACAGGGGGAAAAACACCGGGGAGCTGTTTTTT. Protein product: CASRPQDRGKNTGELFF.

This clonotype was counted many times. The chain couples TRBV29-1 to TRBJ2-1; maybe TRBD2 (5 bases). Trimming removed 3 bases from V and 2 bases from J, with 8 bases in between. This CDR3 comprises 13 residues. Looked up from germline, CDR1 is SQVTM and CDR2 is ANQGSEA. The CDR3: CSVDSGTYNEQFF. The CDR3 DNA reads as TGCAGCGTTGACAGCGGAACCTACAATGAGCAGTTCTTC.

The V and J genes are TRBV20-1 and TRBJ2-1, with D uncertain. CDR3 length: 12 amino acids. V was cut by 5 bases and J by 5 bases, with 10 bases left in between. The germline CDR1 and CDR2 sequences are DFQATT and SNEGSKA (reference sequence). CDR3 protein: CSAAGPNNEQFF. The CDR3 region has the DNA TGCAGTGCTGCTGGACCAAACAATGAGCAGTTCTTC.

The chain combines TRBV14 with TRBJ2-2, with TRBD1 matching over 8 bases. CDR3 size: 16 residues. Germline V CDR1 and CDR2: SGHDN, FVKESK. The V gene end was trimmed by 5 bases and the J gene end by 0 bases; junction bases not matched to a gene: 5. The CDR3 reads CASSIPGQANTGELFF. DNA for the CDR3: TGTGCCAGCAGCATTCCGGGACAGGCGAACACCGGGGAGCTGTTTTTT.

This clonotype was counted at least ten times. The rearrangement links TRBV6-2 or TRBV6-3 to TRBJ2-2; D ambiguous. Germline assignment: CDR1 MNHEY and CDR2 SVGEGT. The CDR3 consists of 17 residues. V was clipped by 8 bases and J by 5 bases, with 24 bases between them. The CDR3 loop reads CASRNLRFGGSTGELFF. The CDR3 DNA is TGTGCCAGCCGTAATCTTCGGTTCGGCGGATCTACCGGGGAGCTGTTTTTT.

The chain has TRBV5-1 and TRBJ2-7; D not resolved. The CDR3 length is 14 residues. Looked up from germline, CDR1 is SGHRS and CDR2 is YFSETQ. V lost 4 bases and J 5 bases, leaving 16 bases between the germline ends. CDR3 in amino acids: CASSPVRLVDEQYF. The CDR3 bases are TGCGCCAGCAGCCCCGTGCGGTTGGTGGACGAGCAGTACTTC.

This clonotype was counted a few times. The genes are TRBV6-2 or TRBV6-3 and TRBJ2-1; D unresolved. With 8 bases removed from V and 8 bases from J, the gap between germline ends came to 10 bases. Germline CDR1 MNHEY, CDR2 SVGEGT. The CDR3 consists of 11 residues. This chain's CDR3 is CASSGAHEQFF. CDR3 DNA: TGTGCCAGCTCGGGCGCTCATGAGCAGTTCTTC.

The chain recombines TRBV7-2 with TRBJ1-6, with TRBD1 identical over 7 bases. CDR3 length equals 16 residues. Germline trimming cut 1 base from V and 6 bases from J; bases unmatched to any gene: 6. Germline V lookup: CDR1 SGHTA, CDR2 FQGNSA. CDR3 in DNA: TGTGCCAGCAGCTTAGGGACAGGTGGGCCTAATTCACCCCTCCACTTT. Protein product: CASSLGTGGPNSPLHF. Looking up the rest from reference TRBV7-2 and TRBJ1-6 gives the full variable domain: GAGVSQSPSNKVTEKGKDVELRCDPISGHTALYWYRQSLGQGLEFLIYFQGNSAPDKSGLPSDRFSAERTGGSVSTLTIQRTQQEDSAVYLCASSLGTGGPNSPLHFGNGTRLTVT.

The chain has TRBV6-2 or TRBV6-3 and TRBJ2-7; tentatively, D is TRBD2 (6 bases). V was trimmed by 2 bases and J by 7 bases, leaving 24 bases between them. Germline V gene data show CDR1 as MNHEY and CDR2 as SVGEGT. The CDR3 covers 17 residues. CDR3 nucleotides: TGTGCCAGCAGTTACAGAGTGTACGGGACTTCCGGGGGAGAGCAGTACTTC. Its translation is CASSYRVYGTSGGEQYF.